This TCR beta chain appears in the sequencing data of a study of beta chain features in type 1 diabetes. Since all of the isolated RNA was reverse transcribed, expressed TCRB transcripts were what got sequenced. Sequencing was performed with immunoSEQ multiplex PCR; in TCRdb, only in-frame clones are kept and a portion is missing. The sample has 600,000 or so clones; over 12% are singletons. Looked up from germline, CDR1 is SEHNR and CDR2 is FQNEAQ (reference sequence). Deletions cut 1 base from V and 7 bases from J, with 13 bases between. The CDR3 consists of 15 residues. This clone occurred a few times. What it binds is unknown. Study-wide results and caveats: TCRB CDR3 length was moderately but significantly reduced in all four CD4+ subsets of Type 1 diabetes patients.

The sample consisted of naive CD4+ T cells from blood. The TCR comes from a man aged 18-30 years with type 1 diabetes. The chain carries TRBV7-9 and TRBJ1-4, with D maybe TRBD1 (5 bases). The CDR3 loop is CASSLEGRVGEKLFF. CDR3 in DNA: TGTGCCAGCAGCTTAGAGGGCAGGGTCGGTGAAAAACTGTTTTTT.